This T cell receptor beta chain is from a study of low-dose radiotherapy and immunotherapy resistance in tumors. Across the study: Every six weeks patients received intravenous ipilimumab 1 mg/kg, and every two weeks they received intravenous nivolumab 240 mg. On cycle 1 day 1, patients started four cycles of oral aspirin 300 mg daily.

This CDR3 is 17 amino acids long. Per germline, CDR1 MNHNS and CDR2 SASEGT. The V end lost 6 bases, the J end lost 5 bases, and 20 bases lay between the germline ends. Regarding time point: before trial treatment. Treatment of the donors consisted of nivolumab and ipilimumab (plus aspirin, low-dose cyclophosphamide and low-dose radiotherapy). TRAV- and TRBV-specific primers were used for first-strand cDNA, which covered alpha and beta chains. Both a constant-region primer and a V-primer adapter served to amplify TCRs across roughly 20 PCR cycles. The authors amplified isolated mRNA by in vitro transcription. TCRdb redid the calling of the reads with MiXCR, one entry per CDR3 protein. Of tens of thousands of distinct CDR3 sequences listed, 31% are singletons.

This sample comprised PBMCs, obtained before treatment. This clonotype originated in a female donor with ovarian cancer. V usage is TRBV6-1 and J usage is TRBJ1-6; D gene unclear. The CDR3 DNA follows: TGTGCCAGCAGGGAAAACCCCTACGGAGCAGATAATTCACCCCTCCACTTT. Its protein product is CASRENPYGADNSPLHF.